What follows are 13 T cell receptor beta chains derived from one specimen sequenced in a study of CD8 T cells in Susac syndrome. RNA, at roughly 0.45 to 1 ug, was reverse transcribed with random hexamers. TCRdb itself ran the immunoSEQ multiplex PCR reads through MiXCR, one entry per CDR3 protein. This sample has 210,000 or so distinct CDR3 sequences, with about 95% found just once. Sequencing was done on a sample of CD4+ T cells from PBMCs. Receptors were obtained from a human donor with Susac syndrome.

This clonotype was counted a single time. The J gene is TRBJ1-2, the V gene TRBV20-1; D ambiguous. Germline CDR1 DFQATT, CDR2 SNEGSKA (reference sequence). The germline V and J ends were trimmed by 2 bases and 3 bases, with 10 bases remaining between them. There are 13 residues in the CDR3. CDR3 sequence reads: CSARPVTDYGYTF. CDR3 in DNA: TGCAGTGCTAGACCGGTCACGGACTATGGCTACACCTTC.

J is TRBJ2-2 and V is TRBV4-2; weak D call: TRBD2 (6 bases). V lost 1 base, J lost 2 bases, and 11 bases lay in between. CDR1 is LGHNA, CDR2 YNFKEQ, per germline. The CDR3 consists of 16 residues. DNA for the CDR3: TGTGCCAGCAGCCAAGGACTAGAGGCTAACACCGGGGAGCTGTTTTTT. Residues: CASSQGLEANTGELFF.

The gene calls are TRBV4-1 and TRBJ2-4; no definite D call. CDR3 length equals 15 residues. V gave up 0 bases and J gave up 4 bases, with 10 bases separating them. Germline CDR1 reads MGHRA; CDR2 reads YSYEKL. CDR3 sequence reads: CASSQDKREKNIQYF. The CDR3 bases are TGCGCCAGCAGCCAAGATAAGCGAGAAAAAAACATTCAGTACTTC.

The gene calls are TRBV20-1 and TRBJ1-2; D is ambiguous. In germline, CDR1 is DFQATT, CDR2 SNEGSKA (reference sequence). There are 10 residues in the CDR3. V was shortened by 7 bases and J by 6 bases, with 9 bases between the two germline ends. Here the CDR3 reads CSVAWDGYTF. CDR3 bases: TGCAGTGTGGCCTGGGATGGCTACACCTTC.

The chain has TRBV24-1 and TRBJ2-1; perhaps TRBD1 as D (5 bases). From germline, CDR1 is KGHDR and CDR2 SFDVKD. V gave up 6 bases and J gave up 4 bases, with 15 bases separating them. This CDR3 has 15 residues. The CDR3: CATSNSQGDYNEQFF. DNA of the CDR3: TGTGCCACCAGTAACAGCCAGGGTGATTACAATGAGCAGTTCTTC.

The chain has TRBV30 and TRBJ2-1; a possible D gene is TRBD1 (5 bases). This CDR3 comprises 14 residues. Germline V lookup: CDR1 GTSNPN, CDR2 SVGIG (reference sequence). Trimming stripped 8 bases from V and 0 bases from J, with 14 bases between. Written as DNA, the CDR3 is TGTGCCGGATCAGGGTTTTCCTCCTACAATGAGCAGTTCTTC. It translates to CAGSGFSSYNEQFF.

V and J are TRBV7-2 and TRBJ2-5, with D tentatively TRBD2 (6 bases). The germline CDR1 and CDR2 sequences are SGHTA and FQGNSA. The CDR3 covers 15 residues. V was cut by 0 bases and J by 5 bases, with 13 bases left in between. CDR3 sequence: CASSLAGGDAETQYF. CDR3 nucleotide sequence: TGTGCCAGCAGCTTAGCCGGGGGTGATGCGGAGACCCAGTACTTC.

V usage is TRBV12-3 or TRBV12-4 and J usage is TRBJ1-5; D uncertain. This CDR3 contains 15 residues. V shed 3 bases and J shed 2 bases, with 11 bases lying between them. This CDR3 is CASSFGGDGNQPQHF. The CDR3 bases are TGTGCCAGCAGTTTTGGCGGGGATGGCAATCAGCCCCAGCATTTT.

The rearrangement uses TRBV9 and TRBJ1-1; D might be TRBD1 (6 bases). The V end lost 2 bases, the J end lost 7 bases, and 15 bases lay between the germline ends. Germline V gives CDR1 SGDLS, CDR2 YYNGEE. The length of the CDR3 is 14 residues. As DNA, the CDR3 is TGTGCCAGCAGCGTTGGGAGGGGGAAGGGTGAAGCTTTCTTT. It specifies CASSVGRGKGEAFF.

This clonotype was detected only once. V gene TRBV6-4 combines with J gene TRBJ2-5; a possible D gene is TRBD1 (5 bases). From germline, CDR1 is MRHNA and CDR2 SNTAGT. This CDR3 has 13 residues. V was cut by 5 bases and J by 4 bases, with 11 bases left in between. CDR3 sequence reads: CASSSQGGETQYF. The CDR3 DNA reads TGTGCCAGCAGTAGCCAGGGTGGAGAGACCCAGTACTTC.

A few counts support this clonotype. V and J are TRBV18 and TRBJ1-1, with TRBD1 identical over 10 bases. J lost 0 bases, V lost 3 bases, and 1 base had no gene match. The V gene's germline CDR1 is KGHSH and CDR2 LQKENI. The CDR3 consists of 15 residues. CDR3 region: CASSPGQGMNTEAFF. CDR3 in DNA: TGTGCCAGCTCACCGGGACAGGGGATGAACACTGAAGCTTTCTTT.

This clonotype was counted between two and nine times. The CDR3 region has the DNA TGTGCCAGCAGTTACGGGTCTTATGGCTACACCTTC. As protein: CASSYGSYGYTF. This chain joins TRBV6-2 or TRBV6-3 and TRBJ1-2; D is ambiguous. Germline CDR1 reads MNHEY; CDR2 reads SVGEGT. V was trimmed by 2 bases and J by 5 bases, leaving 6 bases between them. The CDR3 length is 12 residues.

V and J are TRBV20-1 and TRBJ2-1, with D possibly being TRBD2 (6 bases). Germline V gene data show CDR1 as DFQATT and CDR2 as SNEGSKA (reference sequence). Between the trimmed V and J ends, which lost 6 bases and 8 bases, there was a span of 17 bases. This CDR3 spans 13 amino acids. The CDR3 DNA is TGCAGTGCAGAGAGGGAGGTGGGGGATGAGCAGTTCTTC. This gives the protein CSAEREVGDEQFF.